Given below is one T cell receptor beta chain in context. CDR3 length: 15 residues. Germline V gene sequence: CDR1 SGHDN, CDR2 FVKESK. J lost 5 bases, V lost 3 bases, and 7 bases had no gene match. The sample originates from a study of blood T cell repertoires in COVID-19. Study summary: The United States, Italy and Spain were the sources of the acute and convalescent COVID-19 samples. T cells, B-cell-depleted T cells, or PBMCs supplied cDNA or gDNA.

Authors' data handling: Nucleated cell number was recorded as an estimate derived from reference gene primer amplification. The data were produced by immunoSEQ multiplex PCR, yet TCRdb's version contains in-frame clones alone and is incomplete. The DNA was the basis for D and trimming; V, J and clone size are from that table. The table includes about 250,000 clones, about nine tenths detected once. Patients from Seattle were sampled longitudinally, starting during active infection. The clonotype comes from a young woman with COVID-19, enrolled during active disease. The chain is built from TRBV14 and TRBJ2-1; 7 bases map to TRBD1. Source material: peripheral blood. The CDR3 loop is CASSQLDRANNEQFF. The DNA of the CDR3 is TGTGCCAGCAGCCAGTTAGACAGGGCCAACAATGAGCAGTTCTTC.